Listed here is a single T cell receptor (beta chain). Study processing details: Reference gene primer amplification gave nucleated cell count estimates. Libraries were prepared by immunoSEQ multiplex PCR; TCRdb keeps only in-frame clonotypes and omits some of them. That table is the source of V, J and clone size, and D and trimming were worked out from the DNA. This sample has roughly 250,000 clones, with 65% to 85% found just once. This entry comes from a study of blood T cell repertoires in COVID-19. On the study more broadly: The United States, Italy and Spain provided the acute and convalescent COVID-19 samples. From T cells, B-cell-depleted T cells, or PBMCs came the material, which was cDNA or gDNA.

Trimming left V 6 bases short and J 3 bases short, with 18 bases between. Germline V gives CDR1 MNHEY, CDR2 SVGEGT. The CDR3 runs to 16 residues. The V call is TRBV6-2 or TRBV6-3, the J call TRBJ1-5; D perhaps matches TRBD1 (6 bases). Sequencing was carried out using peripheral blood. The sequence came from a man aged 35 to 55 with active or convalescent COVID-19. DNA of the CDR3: TGTGCCAGCAGCCCCTTTGACGGGACACTCAATCAGCCCCAGCATTTT. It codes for CASSPFDGTLNQPQHF.